The present entry profiles one T cell receptor beta chain with its context. These data belong to a study of blood T cell repertoires in COVID-19. Clones were read by immunoSEQ multiplex PCR, and TCRdb kept only the in-frame ones, dropping some. The sample lists approximately 150,000 clones; over 80% were seen once. CDR3 length: 15 amino acids. Trimming pared 0 bases from V and 2 bases from J, leaving 9 bases between. CDR1 is SGHNT and CDR2 is YYREEE in the germline V gene (reference sequence). The TCR sequence derives from a man aged 50-59 years who had recovered from COVID-19. Specimen: peripheral blood. The V gene is TRBV5-4, the J gene TRBJ1-3; D is unclear. The CDR3 sequence is CASSLDPRAGNTIYF. CDR3 DNA sequence: TGTGCCAGCAGCTTGGACCCGAGGGCTGGAAACACCATATATTTT. Looking up the rest from reference TRBV5-4 and TRBJ1-3 gives the full variable domain: ETGVTQSPTHLIKTRGQQVTLRCSSQSGHNTVSWYQQALGQGPQFIFQYYREEENGRGNFPPRFSGLQFPNYSSELNVNALELDDSALYLCASSLDPRAGNTIYFGEGSWLTVV.